Listed below are T cell receptor beta chains from one sample, sequenced in a study of T cells in Graves' hyperthyroidism and ophthalmopathy. TCRdb independently ran MiXCR on the multiplex PCR reads; one entry per CDR3 protein. Of some 800,000 distinct CDR3 sequences in the sample, roughly 40% were seen once. The sequencing sample was made of blood. These receptors were collected from a young man with Graves' hyperthyroidism. The CDR3 runs from the conserved cysteine through the conserved F or W. Fields, in order: clone size, V gene, D gene, J gene, CDR3 DNA, CDR3 protein. A D gene is named only where the DNA matches it firmly. Part of the rows lack a size; the others show once, few, many or a class for expanded clones.

abundance: -; v_gene: TRBV20-1; d_gene: TRBD2; j_gene: TRBJ2-5; CDR3nt: TGCAGTGCTAAGCGGGGGGCCGCCCAAGAGACCCAGTACTTC; CDR3aa: CSAKRGAAQETQYF
abundance: many; v_gene: TRBV20-1; d_gene: TRBD1; j_gene: TRBJ1-1; CDR3nt: TGCAGTGCTAGTACAGGGGGCGGTCGAAGTGAAGCTTTCTTT; CDR3aa: CSASTGGGRSEAFF
abundance: -; v_gene: TRBV10-3; d_gene: -; j_gene: TRBJ2-7; CDR3nt: TGTGCCGTCAGTGAGGGGGTCTACGAGCAGTACTTC; CDR3aa: CAVSEGVYEQYF
abundance: -; v_gene: TRBV7-9; d_gene: TRBD1; j_gene: TRBJ2-7; CDR3nt: TGTGCCGGCAGCTATGGACAGGGGGCCAGAGAGCAGTACTTC; CDR3aa: CAGSYGQGAREQYF
abundance: many; v_gene: TRBV7-9; d_gene: -; j_gene: TRBJ2-5; CDR3nt: TGTGCCAGCAGGTTACTTGAGACCCAGTACTTC; CDR3aa: CASRLLETQYF
abundance: -; v_gene: TRBV7-8; d_gene: -; j_gene: TRBJ1-4; CDR3nt: TGTGCCAGCAGCAAACGTAGTCGTAGAACAGGGAATGAAAAACTGTTTTTT; CDR3aa: CASSKRSRRTGNEKLFF
abundance: many; v_gene: TRBV29-1; d_gene: -; j_gene: TRBJ1-1; CDR3nt: TGCAGCGTTGATAAGGGGAACACTGAAGCTTTCTTT; CDR3aa: CSVDKGNTEAFF
abundance: -; v_gene: TRBV13; d_gene: -; j_gene: TRBJ2-7; CDR3nt: TGTGCCAGCGCCCCCGGGATCCGCTCCTACGAGCAGTACTTC; CDR3aa: CASAPGIRSYEQYF
abundance: -; v_gene: TRBV14; d_gene: TRBD1; j_gene: TRBJ1-2; CDR3nt: TGTGCCAGCAGCCAATACAGGGGTTATTATGGCTACACCTTC; CDR3aa: CASSQYRGYYGYTF
abundance: -; v_gene: TRBV20-1; d_gene: TRBD1; j_gene: TRBJ1-1; CDR3nt: TGCAGTGCTTTCCTCACAGGGGATGGGACTGAAGCTTTCTTT; CDR3aa: CSAFLTGDGTEAFF
abundance: many; v_gene: TRBV7-2; d_gene: -; j_gene: TRBJ1-2; CDR3nt: TGTGCCAGCAGCTTCAGGGACGGGACGTCTGGCTACACCTTC; CDR3aa: CASSFRDGTSGYTF
abundance: many; v_gene: TRBV7-8; d_gene: -; j_gene: TRBJ1-1; CDR3nt: TGTGCCAGCAGCCACCCTATCCTAGACTCCAACACTGAAGCTTTCTTT; CDR3aa: CASSHPILDSNTEAFF
abundance: -; v_gene: TRBV4-1; d_gene: -; j_gene: TRBJ2-5; CDR3nt: TGCGCCAGCAGCCAAGGGGCCAATTGGGAGACCCAGTACTTC; CDR3aa: CASSQGANWETQYF
abundance: many; v_gene: TRBV29-1; d_gene: -; j_gene: TRBJ1-2; CDR3nt: TGCAGCGTTGATTCCGGACAGAACTATGGCTACACCTTC; CDR3aa: CSVDSGQNYGYTF
abundance: -; v_gene: TRBV25-1; d_gene: -; j_gene: TRBJ2-1; CDR3nt: TGTGCCAGCAGTGAAGCCGGCCGATCGTGGGGTGAGCAGTTCTTC; CDR3aa: CASSEAGRSWGEQFF
abundance: -; v_gene: TRBV6-1; d_gene: -; j_gene: TRBJ1-4; CDR3nt: TGTGCCAGCAGCCAAGATTGGTCGACGGGTGAAAAACTGTTTTTT; CDR3aa: CASSQDWSTGEKLFF
abundance: once; v_gene: TRBV2; d_gene: TRBD1; j_gene: TRBJ1-2; CDR3nt: TGTGCCAGCAGCGCGACTCCGGGACAGGGAAAGAGAGGCTACACCTTC; CDR3aa: CASSATPGQGKRGYTF
abundance: -; v_gene: TRBV11-2; d_gene: -; j_gene: TRBJ1-2; CDR3nt: TGTGCCGGCAGCTTGGGGGCGAACTATGGCTACACCTTC; CDR3aa: CAGSLGANYGYTF
abundance: many; v_gene: TRBV20-1; d_gene: TRBD1; j_gene: TRBJ1-5; CDR3nt: TGCAGTGCGAGAGACAGGGGTGATCAGCCCCAGCATTTT; CDR3aa: CSARDRGDQPQHF
abundance: -; v_gene: TRBV25-1; d_gene: -; j_gene: TRBJ1-1; CDR3nt: TGTGCCAGCAGCCAAGAAGGGGGGTGGAACACTGAAGCTTTCTTT; CDR3aa: CASSQEGGWNTEAFF
abundance: few; v_gene: TRBV6-5; d_gene: TRBD1; j_gene: TRBJ1-1; CDR3nt: TGTGCCAGCAGTGCGAAGGGACAGCGGGAACCTGAAGCTTTCTTT; CDR3aa: CASSAKGQREPEAFF
abundance: -; v_gene: TRBV7-2; d_gene: -; j_gene: TRBJ1-3; CDR3nt: TGTGCCAGCAGCTTAATGATTTCTGGAAACACCATATATTTT; CDR3aa: CASSLMISGNTIYF
abundance: -; v_gene: TRBV6-1; d_gene: -; j_gene: TRBJ1-1; CDR3nt: TGTGCCAGCACCAAGGGGGGGGCGACTGAAGCTTTCTTT; CDR3aa: CASTKGGATEAFF
abundance: few; v_gene: TRBV29-1; d_gene: TRBD1; j_gene: TRBJ1-1; CDR3nt: TGCAGCGTTAAACAGGGGCACACTGAAGCTTTCTTT; CDR3aa: CSVKQGHTEAFF
abundance: many; v_gene: TRBV15; d_gene: -; j_gene: TRBJ2-7; CDR3nt: TGTGCCACCAGCAGAGGGCTTCCCTACGAGCAGTACTTC; CDR3aa: CATSRGLPYEQYF
abundance: -; v_gene: TRBV25-1; d_gene: TRBD1; j_gene: TRBJ2-2; CDR3nt: TGTGCCAGCAGTACCGGGACAGGAGAAACCGGGGAGCTGTTTTTT; CDR3aa: CASSTGTGETGELFF
abundance: -; v_gene: TRBV6-5; d_gene: TRBD1; j_gene: TRBJ2-7; CDR3nt: TGTGCCAGCAGTTACGGGACAGGGAAGAACGAGCAGTACTTC; CDR3aa: CASSYGTGKNEQYF
abundance: -; v_gene: TRBV16; d_gene: -; j_gene: TRBJ2-7; CDR3nt: TGTGCCAGCAGCCGCCCCCCATGGGGCAGCCTTTCCTACGAGCAGTACTTC; CDR3aa: CASSRPPWGSLSYEQYF
abundance: once; v_gene: TRBV7-2; d_gene: TRBD2; j_gene: TRBJ2-7; CDR3nt: TGTGCCAGCACTCTAGCGGGGAGCTCCTACGAGCAGTACTTC; CDR3aa: CASTLAGSSYEQYF
abundance: few; v_gene: TRBV7-9; d_gene: -; j_gene: TRBJ1-3; CDR3nt: TGTGCCAGCAGCCCCATGGGAAACACCATATATTTT; CDR3aa: CASSPMGNTIYF
abundance: once; v_gene: TRBV2; d_gene: TRBD2; j_gene: TRBJ2-5; CDR3nt: TGTGCCAGCAGCGTAGGGACTAGCGGGAGCCAAGAGGCCCAGTACTTC; CDR3aa: CASSVGTSGSQEAQYF
abundance: many; v_gene: TRBV12-3/TRBV12-4; d_gene: -; j_gene: TRBJ2-5; CDR3nt: TGTGCCAGCAGTTGGACAGAGACCCAGTACTTC; CDR3aa: CASSWTETQYF
abundance: many; v_gene: TRBV10-3; d_gene: TRBD1; j_gene: TRBJ1-1; CDR3nt: TGTGCCATCAGTGGAGGGACAGGGGAAATAAACACTGAAGCTTTCTTT; CDR3aa: CAISGGTGEINTEAFF
abundance: -; v_gene: TRBV7-8; d_gene: -; j_gene: TRBJ2-5; CDR3nt: TGTGCCAGCAGTTTGCAGGACGGAGGCCAAGAGACCCAGTACTTC; CDR3aa: CASSLQDGGQETQYF
abundance: -; v_gene: TRBV25-1; d_gene: -; j_gene: TRBJ1-1; CDR3nt: TGTGCTAGAGACTCCGATGATAACACTGAAGCTTTCTTT; CDR3aa: CARDSDDNTEAFF
abundance: few; v_gene: TRBV19; d_gene: -; j_gene: TRBJ1-4; CDR3nt: TGTGCCAGTAGGGACCGGACTGCAACTAATGAAAAACTGTTTTTT; CDR3aa: CASRDRTATNEKLFF
abundance: -; v_gene: TRBV29-1; d_gene: -; j_gene: TRBJ1-2; CDR3nt: TGCAGCTTGGGACCCGGTCTAAACTATGGCTACACCTTC; CDR3aa: CSLGPGLNYGYTF
abundance: -; v_gene: TRBV7-9; d_gene: -; j_gene: TRBJ2-5; CDR3nt: TGTGCCAGCGCCGGGGTGGAAGAGACCCAGTACTTC; CDR3aa: CASAGVEETQYF
abundance: many; v_gene: TRBV24-1; d_gene: TRBD2; j_gene: TRBJ2-7; CDR3nt: TGTGCCACCAGTGATGTTGGTGGTAGCGGGAGTTACGAGCAGTACTTC; CDR3aa: CATSDVGGSGSYEQYF
abundance: -; v_gene: TRBV12-3/TRBV12-4; d_gene: -; j_gene: TRBJ2-7; CDR3nt: TGTGCCAGCAGTTTCTTCGCGGACCCCTACGAGCAGTACTTC; CDR3aa: CASSFFADPYEQYF
abundance: many; v_gene: TRBV4-1; d_gene: -; j_gene: TRBJ2-5; CDR3nt: TGCGCCAGCAGCCACCCAGGCGGCGAGACCCAGTACTTC; CDR3aa: CASSHPGGETQYF
abundance: few; v_gene: TRBV5-6; d_gene: TRBD2; j_gene: TRBJ2-7; CDR3nt: TGTGCCAGCAACCTTGCGGCTAGCGGGGTCGACGAGCAGTACTTC; CDR3aa: CASNLAASGVDEQYF